The source of this TCR beta chain is a study of STAT5B mutations in CD4+ large granular lymphocyte leukemia. Turning to the study itself: Healthy donors showed HLA-associated enrichment of the CDR3 'QG' motif. Study-level results: No patients shared main leukemic clonotypes, though about 25% appeared at low frequency elsewhere.

Germline lookup yields CDR1 MDHEN and CDR2 SYDVKM. The V gene end was trimmed by 5 bases and the J gene end by 9 bases; junction bases not matched to a gene: 5. CDR3 length equals 14 residues. A note on this clone: Its target is not known.

Methods used by the authors: The detection floor for productive clonotype frequency was 2.59 x 10-5. The protocol was immunoSEQ multiplex PCR, while the TCRdb copy is restricted to in-frame clones and leaves out a portion. Clonal size and the V and J genes are those of that table, whereas D and trimming came from the DNA. In the table there are 45,000 to 55,000 clones, about 70% of which are singletons. Sequencing input: CD4+ T cells from blood buffy coats. The rearrangement links TRBV28 to TRBJ1-6; 9 bases agree with TRBD1. The TCR sequence derives from a human donor in good health. The CDR3 region is CASSTGTGFSPLHF. CDR3 in DNA: TGTGCCAGCAGTACGGGGACAGGGTTTTCACCCCTCCACTTT.